The TCR beta chain under discussion was sequenced for a study of cytomegalovirus exposure and HLA in healthy donors. Findings and limits, study-wide: Rare sequences made up most TCRs, while some public TCRs were found in many donors. With high specificity and sensitivity, the classifier reportedly diagnosed cytomegalovirus status.

Libraries were prepared by immunoSEQ multiplex PCR; TCRdb keeps only in-frame clonotypes and omits some of them. The sample contains fewer than 95,000 clones, approximately 94% of which appear only once. In regard to this clone: Its antigen is undetermined.

The CDR3 covers 13 residues. The germline gives CDR1 SGHDT, CDR2 YYEEEE. The V and J ends lost 4 bases and 5 bases, in that order; junction bases with no gene match: 5. The sample was PBMCs. The sequence was collected from a young woman in good health and CMV-seronegative. The chain links TRBV5-6 to TRBJ2-7; 8 bases align to TRBD1. The CDR3 is CASSLRQGNEQYF. The CDR3 coding sequence is TGTGCCAGCAGCCTTCGACAGGGGAACGAGCAGTACTTC.